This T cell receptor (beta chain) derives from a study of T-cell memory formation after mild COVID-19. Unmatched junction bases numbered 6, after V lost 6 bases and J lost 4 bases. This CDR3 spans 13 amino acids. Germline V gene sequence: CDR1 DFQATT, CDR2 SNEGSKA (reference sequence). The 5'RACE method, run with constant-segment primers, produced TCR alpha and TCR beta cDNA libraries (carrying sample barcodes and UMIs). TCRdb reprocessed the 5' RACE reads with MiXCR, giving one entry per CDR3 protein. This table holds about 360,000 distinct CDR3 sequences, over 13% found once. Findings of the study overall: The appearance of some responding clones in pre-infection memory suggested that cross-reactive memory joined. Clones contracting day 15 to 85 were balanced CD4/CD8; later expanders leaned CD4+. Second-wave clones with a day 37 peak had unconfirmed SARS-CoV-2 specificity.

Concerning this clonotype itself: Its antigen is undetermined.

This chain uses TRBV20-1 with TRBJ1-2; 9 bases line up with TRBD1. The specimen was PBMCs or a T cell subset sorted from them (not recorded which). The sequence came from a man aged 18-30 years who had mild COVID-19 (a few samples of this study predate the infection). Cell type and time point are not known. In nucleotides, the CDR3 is TGCAGTGCGACAGGGGGAATGGGCTATGGCTACACCTTC. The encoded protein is CSATGGMGYGYTF.